Listed below are T cell receptor beta chains from one sample, sequenced in a study of blood T cell repertoires in COVID-19. Assay used: immunoSEQ multiplex PCR; TCRdb lists only in-frame clones, some missing. In the table there are 650,000 to 800,000 clones, approximately 90% of which are singletons. Material for sequencing was peripheral blood. The receptor set was obtained from a woman aged 18-35 years with acute or convalescent COVID-19. The CDR3 runs from the conserved cysteine through the conserved F or W. A D gene is named only where the DNA matches it firmly. Clone size is shown for a subset of rows, as once, few, many or a class of expanded clone.

>TRBD2|TRBJ2-3|NA|TRBV18
CASSPNRRSGGADTQYF
TGTGCCAGCTCACCAAACAGGAGGAGCGGGGGGGCTGATACGCAGTATTTT
>NA|TRBJ1-2|once|TRBV7-9
CASVQGSYGYTF
TGTGCCAGCGTACAGGGAAGCTATGGCTACACCTTC
>TRBD1|TRBJ1-5|NA|TRBV7-8
CASSPGQGVEPQHF
TGTGCCAGCAGCCCGGGACAGGGGGTCGAGCCCCAGCATTTT
>TRBD1|TRBJ1-3|NA|TRBV10-2
CASNARGSGNTIYF
TGCGCCAGCAACGCCAGGGGGTCTGGAAACACCATATATTTT
>NA|TRBJ1-4|NA|TRBV24-1
CATSDGGGANEKLFF
TGTGCCACCAGTGATGGAGGGGGGGCTAATGAAAAACTGTTTTTT
>TRBD1|TRBJ1-5|NA|TRBV5-5
CASSPSGTVSNQPQHF
TGTGCCAGCAGCCCATCCGGGACAGTTAGCAATCAGCCCCAGCATTTT
>NA|TRBJ1-5|NA|TRBV7-9
CASSSTDDNQPQHF
TGTGCCAGCAGCTCGACAGATGACAATCAGCCCCAGCATTTT
>NA|TRBJ1-1|NA|TRBV30
CAWGQQNTEAFF
TGTGCCTGGGGACAGCAGAACACTGAAGCTTTCTTT
>NA|TRBJ1-3|NA|TRBV9
CASSVEAGSSGNTIYF
TGTGCCAGCAGCGTAGAGGCGGGAAGCTCTGGAAACACCATATATTTT
>TRBD1|TRBJ1-6|NA|TRBV6-5
CASSTTTGISLHF
TGTGCCAGCAGTACCACGACAGGGATATCCCTCCACTTT
>TRBD2|TRBJ2-5|NA|TRBV9
CASSPRVAGMETQYF
TGTGCCAGCAGCCCGCGGGTAGCGGGGATGGAGACCCAGTACTTC
>NA|TRBJ1-3|NA|TRBV7-9
CASSLGRSSGNTIYF
TGTGCCAGCAGCTTAGGGCGGAGCTCTGGAAACACCATATATTTT
>TRBD1|TRBJ2-7|NA|TRBV4-3
CASSSYWDREWGNEQYF
TGCGCCAGCAGCTCATACTGGGACAGGGAATGGGGCAACGAGCAGTACTTC
>TRBD1|TRBJ2-2|NA|TRBV10-3
CAISVGQGNTGELFF
TGTGCCATCAGTGTAGGACAGGGGAACACCGGGGAGCTGTTTTTT
>TRBD1|TRBJ1-1|NA|TRBV7-9
CASSEGQHMNTEAFF
TGTGCCAGCAGCGAGGGACAGCACATGAACACTGAAGCTTTCTTT
>TRBD1|TRBJ1-1|NA|TRBV10-2
CASRQGGTEAFF
TGCGCCAGCAGACAGGGGGGCACTGAAGCTTTCTTT
>NA|TRBJ1-2|NA|TRBV12-3/TRBV12-4
CASSPTDRHGYTF
TGTGCCAGCAGTCCTACGGACAGACATGGCTACACCTTC
>NA|TRBJ1-2|NA|TRBV20-1
CSASYGDNYGYTF
TGCAGTGCTAGTTACGGGGATAACTATGGCTACACCTTC
>TRBD1|TRBJ1-1|NA|TRBV6-4
CASSANTGATEAFF
TGTGCCAGCAGTGCGAACACAGGGGCCACTGAAGCTTTCTTT
>TRBD1|TRBJ1-5|NA|TRBV28
CATRTGDTGNQPQHF
TGTGCCACAAGGACAGGGGACACTGGCAATCAGCCCCAGCATTTT
>NA|TRBJ1-2|NA|TRBV19
CASSISAGDRSTYGYTF
TGTGCCAGTAGTATATCGGCAGGGGATCGGTCGACCTATGGCTACACCTTC
>NA|TRBJ1-2|NA|TRBV6-5
CASSPGQTNYGYTF
TGTGCCAGCAGCCCAGGACAGACTAACTATGGCTACACCTTC
>TRBD2|TRBJ2-1|NA|TRBV18
CASSPQELAGSNEQFF
TGTGCCAGCTCACCACAGGAGTTAGCGGGGAGTAATGAGCAGTTCTTC
>TRBD1|TRBJ1-2|NA|TRBV27
CASSPLGTGANYGYTF
TGTGCCAGCAGTCCGCTCGGGACAGGGGCCAACTATGGCTACACCTTC
>NA|TRBJ1-1|NA|TRBV6-5
CATTGGRNTEAFF
TGTGCCACCACGGGGGGTAGGAACACTGAAGCTTTCTTT
>TRBD2|TRBJ2-5|NA|TRBV15
CATSRGPSGGQETQYF
TGTGCCACCAGCAGAGGGCCTAGCGGGGGCCAAGAGACCCAGTACTTC
>NA|TRBJ1-6|once|TRBV28
CASTYMGQNYNSPLHF
TGTGCCAGCACCTACATGGGACAAAACTATAATTCACCCCTCCACTTT
>TRBD1|TRBJ1-1|NA|TRBV9
CASSGRQGAQNTEAFF
TGTGCCAGCAGCGGAAGACAGGGGGCGCAGAACACTGAAGCTTTCTTT
>NA|TRBJ1-1|few|TRBV2
CASIQGNTEAFF
TGTGCCAGCATACAGGGGAACACTGAAGCTTTCTTT
>TRBD1|TRBJ2-2|NA|TRBV6-5
CASSWDREGTGELFF
TGTGCCAGCAGTTGGGACAGGGAGGGCACCGGGGAGCTGTTTTTT
>TRBD2|TRBJ2-7|few|TRBV5-1
CASSLSPRGGSLEQYF
TGCGCCAGCAGCTTGTCCCCTCGGGGGGGCTCTCTCGAGCAGTACTTC
>TRBD2|TRBJ2-7|NA|TRBV13
CASSFLGLAGGPRASSYEQYF
TGTGCCAGCAGCTTTTTGGGACTAGCGGGGGGCCCCCGAGCGAGCTCCTACGAGCAGTACTTC
>TRBD2|TRBJ2-1|NA|TRBV10-2
CASRTSGGVSYNEQFF
TGCGCCAGCAGGACTAGCGGGGGTGTTTCCTACAATGAGCAGTTCTTC
>NA|TRBJ2-7|few|TRBV6-2/TRBV6-3
CASSYSGESSYEQYF
TGTGCCAGCAGTTACTCCGGGGAGAGCTCCTACGAGCAGTACTTC
>TRBD2|TRBJ2-2|NA|TRBV19
CASTTMRDSRGGNTGELFF
TGTGCCAGTACCACCATGAGAGACTCGCGGGGGGGGAACACCGGGGAGCTGTTTTTT
>TRBD1|TRBJ1-1|NA|TRBV19
CASPQPWDRGKRTEAFF
TGTGCCAGTCCCCAGCCCTGGGACAGGGGGAAGAGAACTGAAGCTTTCTTT
>NA|TRBJ2-3|NA|TRBV6-2/TRBV6-3
CASSYGSGGSDTQYF
TGTGCCAGCAGTTACGGGTCGGGGGGCTCAGATACGCAGTATTTT
>TRBD1|TRBJ1-2|NA|TRBV2
CASSGLSQGAGYGYTF
TGTGCCAGCAGTGGTCTAAGCCAGGGGGCCGGGTATGGCTACACCTTC
>NA|TRBJ1-2|once|TRBV7-2
CASSLDIFYGYTF
TGTGCCAGCAGCTTAGATATATTCTATGGCTACACCTTC
>TRBD2|TRBJ2-2|NA|TRBV4-1
CASSQGLAGGANTGELFF
TGCGCCAGCAGCCAAGGGCTAGCGGGGGGCGCGAACACCGGGGAGCTGTTTTTT
>NA|TRBJ1-1|NA|TRBV6-5
CASSYSRGREAFF
TGTGCCAGCAGTTACTCCCGCGGGCGGGAAGCTTTCTTT
>NA|TRBJ1-5|NA|TRBV7-9
CASSGAGLDQPQHF
TGTGCCAGCAGCGGAGCAGGGTTGGATCAGCCCCAGCATTTT
>TRBD1|TRBJ2-7|once|TRBV4-2
CASSQDGQGAGYEQYF
TGTGCCAGCAGCCAGGACGGACAGGGGGCAGGCTACGAGCAGTACTTC
>NA|TRBJ1-6|NA|TRBV11-2
CASSLVNNSPLHF
TGTGCCAGCAGCTTAGTCAATAATTCACCCCTCCACTTT
>NA|TRBJ2-2|NA|TRBV27
CASSLYGGPAGESTGELFF
TGTGCCAGCAGTTTATACGGGGGGCCGGCAGGGGAGAGTACCGGGGAGCTGTTTTTT
>NA|TRBJ1-2|NA|TRBV6-1
CASSEGDTYYGYTF
TGTGCCAGCAGTGAAGGGGACACCTACTATGGCTACACCTTC
>TRBD1|TRBJ2-7|NA|TRBV27
CASSPYRDSSYEQYF
TGTGCCAGCAGTCCCTACAGGGACAGCTCCTACGAGCAGTACTTC
>NA|TRBJ2-3|NA|TRBV21-1
CASSQWEGDRGGPTITDTQYF
TGTGCCAGCAGCCAATGGGAGGGGGACAGGGGCGGACCCACCATCACAGATACGCAGTATTTT
>NA|TRBJ1-5|NA|TRBV4-2
CASSQDGRAEPQHF
TGTGCCAGCAGCCAAGATGGGCGCGCCGAGCCCCAGCATTTT
>TRBD1|TRBJ1-2|NA|TRBV5-6
CASSLGTGFSYGYTF
TGTGCCAGCAGCTTGGGGACAGGATTTTCCTATGGCTACACCTTC
>TRBD1|TRBJ2-2|NA|TRBV4-3
CASSQSRGHTGELFF
TGCGCCAGCAGCCAAAGCAGGGGGCATACCGGGGAGCTGTTTTTT
>TRBD2|TRBJ2-7|NA|TRBV6-5
CASSYSVGAGDNEQYF
TGTGCCAGCAGTTACTCGGTGGGAGCGGGGGATAACGAGCAGTACTTC